These 30 T cell receptor beta chains originate from one sample sequenced in a study of early T cells in non-severe SARS-CoV-2 infection. TCRdb passed the 5' RACE reads through MiXCR, listing each CDR3 protein once. The sample has about 110,000 distinct CDR3 sequences, about an eighth seen once. Material: whole blood. These receptors were obtained from an adult who was a healthcare worker with PCR-confirmed SARS-CoV-2 infection or an uninfected control (not recorded which).

This clonotype was counted at least ten times. V is TRBV6-6 and J is TRBJ2-5; D remains unclear. V lost 4 bases and J 5 bases, leaving 8 bases between the germline ends. Germline V gene lookup returns CDR1 MNHNY and CDR2 SVGAGI (reference sequence). This CDR3 has 12 residues. The CDR3 here is CASSSETETQYF. The CDR3 coding sequence is TGTGCCAGCAGTTCTGAGACGGAGACCCAGTACTTC.

The V and J genes are TRBV29-1 and TRBJ2-5; D ambiguous. The ends were cut back, 2 bases at V and 5 bases at J, with 3 bases in the middle. This CDR3 has 10 amino acids. CDR1 is SQVTM, CDR2 ANQGSEA, per germline. CDR3 loop: CSVEIETQYF. For the CDR3, the DNA is TGCAGCGTTGAAATTGAGACCCAGTACTTC.

This clonotype was seen many times. This chain links TRBV24-1 with TRBJ2-5; D may be TRBD2 (6 bases). Germline V gene lookup returns CDR1 KGHDR and CDR2 SFDVKD. Trimming removed 4 bases from V and 0 bases from J, with 11 bases in between. CDR3 length: 15 amino acids. This CDR3 is CATSDPAGYQETQYF. Written as DNA, the CDR3 is TGTGCCACCAGTGACCCCGCGGGGTACCAAGAGACCCAGTACTTC.

This sequence joins TRBV27 and TRBJ2-3; D is uncertain. The CDR3 contains 13 residues. V was shortened by 1 base and J by 1 base, with 3 bases between the two germline ends. Germline V gene data show CDR1 as MNHEY and CDR2 as SMNVEV (reference sequence). CDR3 sequence: CASSLYGTDTQYF. DNA of the CDR3: TGTGCCAGCAGTTTATACGGCACAGATACGCAGTATTTT.

Turning to this clonotype: One end of the junction fails to match germline, which may point to a read error. The rearrangement uses TRBV7-7 and TRBJ2-5; 9 positions match TRBD1. In germline, CDR1 is SSHAT, CDR2 FNYEAQ (reference sequence). This CDR3 has 14 amino acids. The CDR3 loop is CASSSDRGQETQYF. The CDR3 DNA is TGTGCTAGCAGCTCCGACAGGGGGCAAGAGACCCAGTACTTC.

The sample holds many counts of this clonotype. The chain employs TRBV7-9 and TRBJ2-2; the match to TRBD1 covers 8 bases. Germline assignment: CDR1 SEHNR and CDR2 FQNEAQ (reference sequence). V shed 6 bases, J shed 7 bases, and the junction held 4 bases outside the gene matches. This CDR3 is 13 amino acids long. Here the CDR3 DNA reads TGTGCCAGCAGACCGACAGGGGACGGGGAGCTGTTTTTT. Translation gives CASRPTGDGELFF.

Here the CDR3 DNA reads TGTGCCAGCAGCTTAGGGGGAAGCGGAGAGACCCAGTACTTC. It specifies CASSLGGSGETQYF. The chain has TRBV7-3 and TRBJ2-5; D may match TRBD1 or TRBD2 (5 bases each). V lost 2 bases, J lost 4 bases, and 11 bases lay in between. Germline assignment: CDR1 SGHTA and CDR2 FQGTGA. The CDR3 runs to 14 residues.

The V gene is TRBV2, the J gene TRBJ2-4; 11 nucleotides align to TRBD2. Germline V gene data show CDR1 as SNHLY and CDR2 as FYNNEI. The CDR3 is made up of 20 amino acids. J was trimmed by 0 bases and V by 2 bases; bases with no gene match: 12. The CDR3 protein is CASSERLAGPTILAKNIQYF. The CDR3 coding sequence is TGTGCCAGCAGTGAAAGACTAGCGGGGCCAACCATCCTAGCCAAAAACATTCAGTACTTC.

This clonotype was detected ten times or more. The genes are TRBV6-4 and TRBJ1-2; no clear D gene. There are 14 residues in the CDR3. The V gene lost 0 bases and the J gene lost 8 bases, with 13 bases spanning the gap. CDR1 is MRHNA and CDR2 is SNTAGT in the germline V gene. The CDR3 sequence is CASSDSSRHGGYTF. CDR3 coding DNA: TGTGCCAGCAGTGACTCCAGCCGACACGGCGGCTACACCTTC.

This clonotype was observed at least ten times. The chain recombines TRBV7-2 with TRBJ2-3; 11 nucleotides align to TRBD2. V gave up 7 bases and J gave up 0 bases; unmatched junction bases: 9. There are 17 residues in the CDR3. The germline gives CDR1 SGHTA, CDR2 FQGNSA. CDR3 bases: TGTGCCAGCAAGTTTAGCGGGAGGGCCCCTAGCACAGATACGCAGTATTTT. Translated: CASKFSGRAPSTDTQYF.

In its sample, this clonotype was seen a few times. This sequence joins TRBV5-1 and TRBJ1-2; 7 nucleotides line up with TRBD1. Germline values: CDR1 SGHRS, CDR2 YFSETQ. The V and J ends lost 3 bases and 6 bases, in that order; junction bases with no gene match: 5. The CDR3 contains 13 residues. The CDR3 loop reads CASSSGQVHGYTF. The CDR3 DNA sequence: TGCGCCAGCAGCTCCGGACAGGTCCATGGCTACACCTTC.

Regarding this clonotype: At one end the junction does not follow the germline gene, possibly because of a read error. V gene TRBV28 combines with J gene TRBJ1-3, with D possibly TRBD1 on 6 matching bases. This CDR3 contains 12 residues. Germline loops: CDR1 MDHEN, CDR2 SYDVKM. The chain's CDR3 is CASSPYGQPADF. Here the CDR3 DNA reads TGTGCCAGCAGTCCCTACGGACAGCCGGCGGATTTT.

The V call is TRBV29-1, the J call TRBJ2-1, with TRBD2 identical over 8 bases. From germline, CDR1 is SQVTM and CDR2 ANQGSEA. After removal of 1 base from V and 10 bases from J, the junction contained 15 bases not matched to a gene. The CDR3 is 16 residues long. CDR3 in DNA: TGCAGCGTTGAAGCAACCGGGACTAGGCCCGGAGTGGAGCAGTTCTTC. This gives the protein CSVEATGTRPGVEQFF.

This clonotype appeared a few times. This chain connects TRBV25-1 to TRBJ2-3, with TRBD2 as a possible D gene (5 bases). Germline loops: CDR1 MGHDK, CDR2 SYGVNS. V lost 2 bases and J lost 4, with 16 bases in between. This CDR3 is 16 amino acids long. This CDR3 is CASSETPGVGADTQYF. In DNA form, the CDR3 reads TGTGCCAGCAGTGAAACCCCCGGGGTTGGGGCAGATACGCAGTATTTT.

This clonotype appeared many times. The chain carries TRBV9 and TRBJ2-1; D unclear. The V gene's germline CDR1 is SGDLS and CDR2 YYNGEE. The CDR3 covers 13 residues. The V gene lost 7 bases and the J gene lost 0 bases, with 8 bases spanning the gap. The chain's CDR3 is CASGSYSYNEQFF. Written as DNA, the CDR3 is TGTGCCAGCGGGTCGTACTCCTACAATGAGCAGTTCTTC.

The chain recombines TRBV28 with TRBJ1-1, with 8 bases aligning to TRBD1. J was trimmed by 0 bases and V by 8 bases; bases with no gene match: 8. The CDR3 spans 15 residues. Germline values: CDR1 MDHEN, CDR2 SYDVKM. CDR3 sequence reads: CASSIRTGLNTEAFF. The CDR3 DNA is TGTGCCAGCTCTATCCGGACAGGGCTGAACACTGAAGCTTTCTTT.

The chain uses TRBV25-1 and TRBJ2-2, with a weak D call TRBD2 (5 bases). Trimming pared 0 bases from V and 5 bases from J, leaving 16 bases between. This CDR3 region has 17 residues. The germline gives CDR1 MGHDK, CDR2 SYGVNS. CDR3 loop: CASSEYVGGSGTGELFF. In DNA, the CDR3 is TGTGCCAGCAGTGAATACGTCGGAGGCTCTGGAACCGGGGAGCTGTTTTTT.

This chain joins TRBV4-1 and TRBJ2-5; TRBD2 matches 12 bases. Germline V lookup: CDR1 MGHRA, CDR2 YSYEKL. Trimming at V came to 4 bases and at J to 1 base, leaving 4 bases not matched to a gene. This CDR3 contains 16 residues. CDR3 DNA sequence: TGCGCCAGCAGCCTAGGACTAGCGGGGTTCCAAGAGACCCAGTACTTC. Its protein is CASSLGLAGFQETQYF.

This clonotype was seen more than once but under ten times. The genes are TRBV12-3 or TRBV12-4 and TRBJ1-3; a possible D gene is TRBD1 (5 bases). The CDR3 loop spans 14 amino acids. With 3 bases removed from V and 3 bases from J, the gap between germline ends came to 9 bases. CDR3: CASSLRGNGNTIYF. The DNA of the CDR3 is TGTGCCAGCAGTTTGAGGGGTAATGGAAACACCATATATTTT.

In nucleotides, the CDR3 is TGTGCCTGCCACAGGGGGGCCCCAGATACGCAGTATTTT. This sequence encodes CACHRGAPDTQYF. This chain joins TRBV30 and TRBJ2-3; 8 bases fit TRBD1. Germline-derived CDR1 and CDR2 are GTSNPN and SVGIG (reference sequence). This CDR3 comprises 13 residues. Unmatched junction bases numbered 6, after V lost 6 bases and J lost 4 bases.

This clonotype was observed at least ten times. The V call is TRBV5-1, the J call TRBJ2-7; D gene unclear. The CDR3 totals 13 residues. Germline assignment: CDR1 SGHRS and CDR2 YFSETQ. V was pared by 5 bases and J by 2 bases, with 11 bases between. Here the CDR3 DNA reads TGCGCCAGCAGGAGAGACGGTCCCTACGAGCAGTACTTC. The encoded protein is CASRRDGPYEQYF.

The chain has TRBV3-1 and TRBJ1-4, with D hard to call. Per the germline V gene, CDR1 is LGHDT and CDR2 is YNNKEL (reference sequence). This CDR3 is 14 amino acids long. The ends were cut back, 4 bases at V and 4 bases at J, with 10 bases in the middle. The CDR3 DNA reads TGTGCCAGCAGCCTGCGAGGAGTTAATGAAAAACTGTTTTTT. Translating it yields CASSLRGVNEKLFF.

Only a few counts were recorded for this clonotype. The chain couples TRBV7-3 to TRBJ2-5; no firm D call. The length of the CDR3 is 13 residues. Trimming stripped 2 bases from V and 4 bases from J, with 8 bases between. CDR1 and CDR2 (germline): SGHTA, FQGTGA. This CDR3 reads CASSLSLGETQYF. The CDR3 DNA sequence: TGTGCCAGCAGCTTATCCCTAGGAGAGACCCAGTACTTC. The entire variable domain, with the rest obtained from reference TRBV7-3 and TRBJ2-5, is as follows: GAGVSQTPSNKVTEKGKYVELRCDPISGHTALYWYRQSLGQGPEFLIYFQGTGAADDSGLPNDRFFAVRPEGSVSTLKIQRTERGDSAVYLCASSLSLGETQYFGPGTRLLVL.

This clonotype was detected many times. The chain is built from TRBV7-9 and TRBJ2-1; 12 nucleotides line up with TRBD2. Trimming removed 0 bases from V and 8 bases from J; junction bases left unmatched: 5. This CDR3 spans 16 amino acids. Germline V CDR1 and CDR2: SEHNR, FQNEAQ (reference sequence). The CDR3 loop is CASSLALAGGPDEQFF. The CDR3 DNA reads as TGTGCCAGCAGCTTAGCGCTAGCGGGAGGGCCCGATGAGCAGTTCTTC.

The chain uses TRBV5-6 and TRBJ2-1, with a tentative D call TRBD2 (7 bases). In germline, CDR1 is SGHDT, CDR2 YYEEEE. This CDR3 spans 17 amino acids. V lost 4 bases and J 0 bases, leaving 17 bases between the germline ends. The CDR3 spells CASSPHGGGSSYNEQFF. The DNA of the CDR3 is TGTGCCAGCAGCCCTCATGGGGGCGGGAGCTCCTACAATGAGCAGTTCTTC.

This clonotype appeared many times. The rearrangement joins TRBV11-2 to TRBJ2-7, with D possibly TRBD1 on 6 matching bases. CDR3 length: 15 amino acids. Germline CDR1 SGHAT, CDR2 FQNNGV. Trimming stripped 1 base from V and 4 bases from J, with 14 bases between. In DNA, the CDR3 is TGTGCCAGCAGCTTAGGGTGGCTCAGGGGATACGAGCAGTACTTC. Translation gives CASSLGWLRGYEQYF.

This clonotype was recorded a few times. The chain joins TRBV14 to TRBJ2-1, with TRBD2 as a possible D gene (6 bases). Per germline, CDR1 SGHDN and CDR2 FVKESK. This CDR3 is built from 17 residues. Between the trimmed V and J ends, which lost 1 base and 0 bases, there was a span of 13 bases. As DNA, the CDR3 is TGTGCCAGCAGCCAAGGGCCTAGCGCCTACTCCTACAATGAGCAGTTCTTC. It encodes CASSQGPSAYSYNEQFF.

This clonotype has a count of ten or more. The chain combines TRBV20-1 with TRBJ2-2; D possibly corresponds to TRBD1 (6 bases). Germline V gene sequence: CDR1 DFQATT, CDR2 SNEGSKA (reference sequence). CDR3 length: 13 residues. Written as DNA, the CDR3 is TGCAGCCCAGGGGCGCCGAACACCGGGGAGCTGTTTTTT. The encoded protein is CSPGAPNTGELFF.

About this clonotype itself: The germline gene is not matched at one end of the junction; a read error may be the cause. The rearrangement joins TRBV5-1 to TRBJ2-2; D perhaps matches TRBD2 (5 bases). The length of the CDR3 is 14 residues. CDR1 is SGHRS, CDR2 YFSETQ, per germline. The CDR3 DNA follows: TGCGCCAGCAGCTTGATAGCGAAAACCGGGGAGCTGTTTTTT. Translating gives CASSLIAKTGELFF.

There are a few counts of this clonotype. V usage is TRBV2 and J usage is TRBJ2-7, with 9 bases identical to TRBD2. The CDR3 sequence is 13 residues long. Germline V CDR1 and CDR2: SNHLY, FYNNEI. Unmatched junction bases numbered 3, after V lost 6 bases and J lost 3 bases. Written as DNA, the CDR3 is TGTGCCAGCAGATCTAGCGGGATCTACGAGCAGTACTTC. Translation gives CASRSSGIYEQYF.